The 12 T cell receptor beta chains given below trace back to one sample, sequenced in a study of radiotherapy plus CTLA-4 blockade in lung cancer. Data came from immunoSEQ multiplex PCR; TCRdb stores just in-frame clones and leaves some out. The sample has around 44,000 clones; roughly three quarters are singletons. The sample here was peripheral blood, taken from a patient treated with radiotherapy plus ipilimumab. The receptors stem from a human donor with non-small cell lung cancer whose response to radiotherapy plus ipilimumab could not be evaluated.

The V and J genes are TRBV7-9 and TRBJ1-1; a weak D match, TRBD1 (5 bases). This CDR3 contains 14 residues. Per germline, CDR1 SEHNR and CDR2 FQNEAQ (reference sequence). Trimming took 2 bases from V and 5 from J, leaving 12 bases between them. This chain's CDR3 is CASSLQGALTEAFF. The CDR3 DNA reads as TGTGCCAGCAGCTTACAAGGGGCCCTAACTGAAGCTTTCTTT.

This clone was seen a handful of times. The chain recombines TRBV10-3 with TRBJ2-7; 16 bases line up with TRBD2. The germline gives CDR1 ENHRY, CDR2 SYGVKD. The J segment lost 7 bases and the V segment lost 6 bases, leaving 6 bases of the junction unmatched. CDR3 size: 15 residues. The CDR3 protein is CAIRGTSGRAGEQYF. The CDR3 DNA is TGTGCCATCAGGGGGACTAGCGGGAGGGCGGGGGAGCAGTACTTC.

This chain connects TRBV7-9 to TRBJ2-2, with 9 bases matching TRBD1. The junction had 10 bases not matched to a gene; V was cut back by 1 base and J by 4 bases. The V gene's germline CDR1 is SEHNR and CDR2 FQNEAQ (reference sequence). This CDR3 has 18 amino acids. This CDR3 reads CASSLGSDRGYGTGELFF. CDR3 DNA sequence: TGTGCCAGCAGCTTAGGATCAGACAGGGGGTATGGCACCGGGGAGCTGTTTTTT.

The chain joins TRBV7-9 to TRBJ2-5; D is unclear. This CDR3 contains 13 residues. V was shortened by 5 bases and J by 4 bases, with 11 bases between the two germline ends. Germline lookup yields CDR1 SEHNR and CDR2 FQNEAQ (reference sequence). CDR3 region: CASSGESPETQYF. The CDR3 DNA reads TGTGCCAGCAGCGGAGAGTCCCCAGAGACCCAGTACTTC.

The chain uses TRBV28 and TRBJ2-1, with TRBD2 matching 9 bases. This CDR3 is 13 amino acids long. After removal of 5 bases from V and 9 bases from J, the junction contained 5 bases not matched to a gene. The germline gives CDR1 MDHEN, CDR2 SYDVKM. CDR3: CASSILLAGEQFF. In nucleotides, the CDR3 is TGTGCCAGCAGTATCTTACTAGCGGGTGAGCAGTTCTTC.

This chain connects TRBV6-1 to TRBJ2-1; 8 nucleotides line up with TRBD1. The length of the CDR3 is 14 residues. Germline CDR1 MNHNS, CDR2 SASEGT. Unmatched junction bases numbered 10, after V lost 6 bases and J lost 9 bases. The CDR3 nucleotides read TGTGCCAGCAGGAGGGGTCAGGGGGCCGGTGAGCAGTTCTTC. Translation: CASRRGQGAGEQFF.

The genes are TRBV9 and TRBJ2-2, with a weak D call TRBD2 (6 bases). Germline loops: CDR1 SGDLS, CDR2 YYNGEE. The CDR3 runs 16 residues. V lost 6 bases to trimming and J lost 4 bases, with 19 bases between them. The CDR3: CASTPRGSGSTGELFF. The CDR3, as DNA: TGTGCCAGCACCCCGCGGGGTAGCGGTAGCACCGGGGAGCTGTTTTTT. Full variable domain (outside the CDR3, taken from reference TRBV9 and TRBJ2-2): DSGVTQTPKHLITATGQRVTLRCSPRSGDLSVYWYQQSLDQGLQFLIQYYNGEERAKGNILERFSAQQFPDLHSELNLSSLELGDSALYFCASTPRGSGSTGELFFGEGSRLTVL.

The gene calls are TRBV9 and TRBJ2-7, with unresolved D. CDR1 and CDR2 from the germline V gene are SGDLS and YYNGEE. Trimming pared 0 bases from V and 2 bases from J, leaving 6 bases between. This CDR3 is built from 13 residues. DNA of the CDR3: TGTGCCAGCAGCGTAGGGTCAGCCTACGAGCAGTACTTC. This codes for CASSVGSAYEQYF.

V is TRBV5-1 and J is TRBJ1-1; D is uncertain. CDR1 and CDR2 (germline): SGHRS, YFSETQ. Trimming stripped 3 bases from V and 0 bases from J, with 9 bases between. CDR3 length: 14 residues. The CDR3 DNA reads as TGCGCCAGCAGCTCAGAACGGGTGAACACTGAAGCTTTCTTT. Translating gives CASSSERVNTEAFF.

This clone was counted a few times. CDR3 coding DNA: TGTGCCAGCAGTTACGGGGTCGGGGCCGGGGAGCTGTTTTTT. This codes for CASSYGVGAGELFF. This chain connects TRBV6-5 to TRBJ2-2, with D maybe TRBD2 (5 bases). Trimming cost V 2 bases and J 6 bases, with 10 bases left between them. Looked up from germline, CDR1 is MNHEY and CDR2 is SVGAGI. The CDR3 is made up of 14 amino acids.

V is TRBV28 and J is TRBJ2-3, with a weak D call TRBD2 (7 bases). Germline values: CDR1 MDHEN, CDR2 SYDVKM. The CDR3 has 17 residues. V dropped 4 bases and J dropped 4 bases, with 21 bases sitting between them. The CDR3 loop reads CASSYLGAGAPADTQYF. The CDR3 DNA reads TGTGCCAGCAGTTACCTCGGGGCGGGGGCGCCCGCAGATACGCAGTATTTT.

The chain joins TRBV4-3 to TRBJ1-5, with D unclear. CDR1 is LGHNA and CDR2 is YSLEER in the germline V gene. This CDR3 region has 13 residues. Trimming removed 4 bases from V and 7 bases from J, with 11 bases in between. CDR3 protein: CASSLDPGQPQHF. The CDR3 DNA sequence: TGCGCCAGCAGCCTGGACCCGGGGCAGCCCCAGCATTTT.